The 3 T cell receptor beta chains given below trace back to one sample, sequenced in a study of cytomegalovirus exposure and HLA in healthy donors listed by TCRdb under 2017. The library was generated by the immunoSEQ multiplex PCR assay. The multiplex PCR relied on a mix of 60 forward primers for TCR Vbeta segments and 13 reverse primers for TCR Jbeta segments. The source is immuneACCESS, and TCRdb retained only in-frame sequences with V and J called. Part of the clones is not carried over; for the studies checked, unresolved V genes explain less than half of this, and the remainder is unexplained. The sample records some 45,000 clones, 72% of which are singletons. The ten largest clones take up approximately 6% of the sample. The sequenced material came from PBMCs. Receptors were obtained from a man under 40 in good health and CMV-seronegative.

This clone occurred a few times. The rearrangement uses TRBV10-3 and TRBJ2-7, with TRBD1 identical over 12 bases. Looked up from germline, CDR1 is ENHRY and CDR2 is SYGVKD. CDR3 length: 16 amino acids. Trimming at V came to 4 bases and at J to 4 bases, leaving 8 bases not matched to a gene. The CDR3 DNA is TGTGCCATCAGTGGGGGACAGGGGGCGGCCACTTACGAGCAGTACTTC. Amino acid sequence: CAISGGQGAATYEQYF.

CDR3: CASSLPGASNQPQHF. DNA for the CDR3: TGTGCCAGCAGTTTACCAGGGGCGAGCAATCAGCCCCAGCATTTT. The J gene is TRBJ1-5, the V gene TRBV28; TRBD1 is a possible D gene (6 bases). CDR3 length: 15 residues. Germline CDR1 reads MDHEN; CDR2 reads SYDVKM. Trimming stripped 2 bases from V and 1 base from J, with 9 bases between.

The genes are TRBV7-9 and TRBJ1-5, with 12 bases lining up with TRBD1. The CDR3 is 16 amino acids. Looked up from germline, CDR1 is SEHNR and CDR2 is FQNEAQ (reference sequence). With 4 bases clipped from V and 4 bases from J, the junction kept 5 bases outside the gene matches. The CDR3 nucleotides read TGTGCCAGCAGCTCCGGGACAGGGGGCCGGAATCAGCCCCAGCATTTT. Translating gives CASSSGTGGRNQPQHF.